This T cell receptor (beta chain) was sequenced in a study of CXCR3-negative and CXCR3-positive naive CD8 T cells. UMI-labeled 5' RACE TRB cDNA libraries were prepared from the cells. For each CDR3 protein, TCRdb gives one entry from its re-call of the 5' RACE reads, without DNA. This table holds approximately 100,000 distinct CDR3 sequences. Study observations and caveats: Naive cells with CXCR3 showed TRB CDR3s that were more hydrophobic than those in CXCR3-negative naive cells.

About this clonotype: Its antigen is as yet unknown.

The TCR sequence derives from a human donor in good health. Some clones in this sample may be carry-over from other donors' samples. The sequenced sample consisted of naive CXCR3+ CD8+ T cells from blood. Described subset: CD45RO-CCR7+CD27+CD95- naive CD8+ T cells expressing CXCR3 (TNR3+).

CDR3 in amino acids: CASSPAGYDTEQYF. V and J are TRBV19 and TRBJ2-7; TCRdb outputs TRBD2, but without DNA this stays unchecked. This CDR3 has 14 residues. Germline V CDR1 and CDR2: LNHDA, SQIVND (reference sequence).